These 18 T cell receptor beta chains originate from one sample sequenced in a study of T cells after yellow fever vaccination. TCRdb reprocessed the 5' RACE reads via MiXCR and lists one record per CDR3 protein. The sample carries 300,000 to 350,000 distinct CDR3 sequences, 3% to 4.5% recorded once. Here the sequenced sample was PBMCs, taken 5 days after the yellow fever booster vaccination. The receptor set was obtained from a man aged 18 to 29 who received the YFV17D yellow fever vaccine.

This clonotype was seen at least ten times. CDR3 sequence reads: CASSQTGTSPGGYTF. For the CDR3, the DNA is TGTGCCAGCAGCCAAACAGGGACCAGTCCGGGAGGCTACACCTTC. The V gene is TRBV3-1, the J gene TRBJ1-2; weak D call: TRBD1 (6 bases). V lost 2 bases and J lost 8, with 18 bases in between. Germline assignment: CDR1 LGHDT and CDR2 YNNKEL (reference sequence). This CDR3 region has 15 residues. Variable domain in full (rest from reference TRBV3-1 and TRBJ1-2): DTAVSQTPKYLVTQMGNDKSIKCEQNLGHDTMYWYKQDSKKFLKIMFSYNNKELIINETVPNRFSPKSPDKAHLNLHINSLELGDSAVYFCASSQTGTSPGGYTFGSGTRLTVV.

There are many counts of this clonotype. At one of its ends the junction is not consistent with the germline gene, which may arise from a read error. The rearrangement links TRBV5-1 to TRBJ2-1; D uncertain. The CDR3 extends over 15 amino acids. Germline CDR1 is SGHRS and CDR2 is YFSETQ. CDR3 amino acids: CASSSGVSSYNEQFF. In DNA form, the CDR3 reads TGTGCCAGCAGTTCTGGGGTGAGCTCCTACAATGAGCAGTTCTTC.

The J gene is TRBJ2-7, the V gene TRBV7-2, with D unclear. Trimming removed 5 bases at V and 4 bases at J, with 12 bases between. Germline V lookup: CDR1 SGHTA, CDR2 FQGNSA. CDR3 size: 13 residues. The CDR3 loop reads CASSPEPYYEQYF. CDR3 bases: TGTGCCAGCAGCCCAGAACCTTATTACGAGCAGTACTTC.

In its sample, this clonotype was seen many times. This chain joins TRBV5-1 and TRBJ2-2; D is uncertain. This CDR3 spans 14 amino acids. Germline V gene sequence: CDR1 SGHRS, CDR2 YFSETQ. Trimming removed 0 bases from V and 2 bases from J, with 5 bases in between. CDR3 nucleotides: TGCGCCAGCAGCTTGGTACTCAACACCGGGGAGCTGTTTTTT. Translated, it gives CASSLVLNTGELFF.

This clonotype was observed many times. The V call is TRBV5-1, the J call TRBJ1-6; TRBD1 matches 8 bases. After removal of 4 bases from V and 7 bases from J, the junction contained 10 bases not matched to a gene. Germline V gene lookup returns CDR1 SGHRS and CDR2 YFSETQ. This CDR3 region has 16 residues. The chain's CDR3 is CASSLRGPVTNSPLHF. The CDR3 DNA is TGCGCCAGCAGCCTCAGGGGGCCGGTTACGAATTCACCCCTCCACTTT.

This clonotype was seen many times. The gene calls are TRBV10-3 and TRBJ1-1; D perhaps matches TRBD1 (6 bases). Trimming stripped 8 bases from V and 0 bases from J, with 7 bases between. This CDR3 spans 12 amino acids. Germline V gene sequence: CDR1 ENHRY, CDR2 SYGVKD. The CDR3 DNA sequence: TGTGCCATCGGGACACTGAACACTGAAGCTTTCTTT. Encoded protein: CAIGTLNTEAFF.

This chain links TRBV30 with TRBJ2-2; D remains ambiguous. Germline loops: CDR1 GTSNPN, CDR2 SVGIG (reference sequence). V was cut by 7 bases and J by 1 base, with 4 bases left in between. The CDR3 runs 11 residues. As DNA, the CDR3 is TGTGCCTTCTTGAACACCGGGGAGCTGTTTTTT. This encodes CAFLNTGELFF.

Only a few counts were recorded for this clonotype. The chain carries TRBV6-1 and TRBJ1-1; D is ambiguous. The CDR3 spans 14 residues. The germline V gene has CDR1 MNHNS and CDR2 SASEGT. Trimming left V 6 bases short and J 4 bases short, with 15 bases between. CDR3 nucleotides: TGTGCCAGCAGCTCCCGGGGAGCGGCCACTGAAGCTTTCTTT. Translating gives CASSSRGAATEAFF.

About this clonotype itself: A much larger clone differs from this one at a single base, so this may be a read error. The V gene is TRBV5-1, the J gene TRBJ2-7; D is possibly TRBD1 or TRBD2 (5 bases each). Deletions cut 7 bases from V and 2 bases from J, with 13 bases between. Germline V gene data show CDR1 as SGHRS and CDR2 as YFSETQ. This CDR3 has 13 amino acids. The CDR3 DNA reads TGCGCCAGCGGAAGGGACGGACCCTACGAGCAGTACTTC. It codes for CASGRDGPYEQYF.

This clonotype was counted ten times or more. The DNA of the CDR3 is TGCGCCAGCAGCCGGTACGGGACAGATCGTGTTCAGTACTTC. As protein: CASSRYGTDRVQYF. The gene calls are TRBV5-1 and TRBJ2-4, with TRBD1 matching over 7 bases. The CDR3 runs to 14 residues. The germline gives CDR1 SGHRS, CDR2 YFSETQ. Trimming took 4 bases from V and 11 from J; bases not matched to a gene: 12.

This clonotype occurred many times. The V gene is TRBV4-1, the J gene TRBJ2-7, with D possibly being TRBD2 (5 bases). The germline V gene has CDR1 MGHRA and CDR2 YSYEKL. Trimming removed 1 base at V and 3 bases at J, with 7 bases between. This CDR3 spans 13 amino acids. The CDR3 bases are TGCGCCAGCAGCCAAGTCCGGGGCTACGAGCAGTACGTC. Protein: CASSQVRGYEQYV.

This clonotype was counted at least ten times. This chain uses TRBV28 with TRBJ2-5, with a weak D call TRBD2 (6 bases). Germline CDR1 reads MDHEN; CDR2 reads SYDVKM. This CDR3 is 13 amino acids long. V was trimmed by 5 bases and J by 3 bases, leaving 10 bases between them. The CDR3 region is CASSTRGKETQYF. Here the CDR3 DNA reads TGTGCCAGCAGTACCCGGGGGAAAGAGACCCAGTACTTC.

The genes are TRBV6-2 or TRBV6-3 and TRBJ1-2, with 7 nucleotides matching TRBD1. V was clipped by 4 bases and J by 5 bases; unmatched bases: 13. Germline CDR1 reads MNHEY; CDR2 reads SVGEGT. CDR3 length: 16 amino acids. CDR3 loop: CASSFFREGAWYGYTF. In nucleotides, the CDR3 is TGTGCCAGCAGTTTCTTTCGGGAGGGGGCTTGGTATGGCTACACCTTC.

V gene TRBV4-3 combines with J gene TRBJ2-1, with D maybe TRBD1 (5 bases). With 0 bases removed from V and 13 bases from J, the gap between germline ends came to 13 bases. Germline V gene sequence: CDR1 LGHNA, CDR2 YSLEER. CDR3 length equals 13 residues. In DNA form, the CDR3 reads TGCGCCAGCAGCCAAGAGCATCAGGGCCCCCAGTTCTTC. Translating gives CASSQEHQGPQFF.

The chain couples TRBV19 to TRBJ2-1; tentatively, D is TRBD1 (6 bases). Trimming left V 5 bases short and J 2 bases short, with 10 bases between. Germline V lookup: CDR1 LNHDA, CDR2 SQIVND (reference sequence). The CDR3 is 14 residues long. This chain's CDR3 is CASSYRAPYNEQFF. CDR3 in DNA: TGTGCCAGTAGTTACAGGGCCCCCTACAATGAGCAGTTCTTC.

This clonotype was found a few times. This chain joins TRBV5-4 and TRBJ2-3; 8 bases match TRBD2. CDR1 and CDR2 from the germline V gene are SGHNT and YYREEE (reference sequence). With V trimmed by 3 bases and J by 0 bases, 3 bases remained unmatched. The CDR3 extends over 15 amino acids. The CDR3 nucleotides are TGTGCCAGCAGCTCGACTAGCGAAAGCACAGATACGCAGTATTTT. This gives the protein CASSSTSESTDTQYF.

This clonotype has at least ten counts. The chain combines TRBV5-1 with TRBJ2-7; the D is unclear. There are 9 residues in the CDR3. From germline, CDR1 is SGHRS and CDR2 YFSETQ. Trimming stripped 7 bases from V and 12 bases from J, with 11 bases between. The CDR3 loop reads CASWSRSYV. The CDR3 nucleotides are TGCGCCAGCTGGAGCCGCTCGTACGTC.

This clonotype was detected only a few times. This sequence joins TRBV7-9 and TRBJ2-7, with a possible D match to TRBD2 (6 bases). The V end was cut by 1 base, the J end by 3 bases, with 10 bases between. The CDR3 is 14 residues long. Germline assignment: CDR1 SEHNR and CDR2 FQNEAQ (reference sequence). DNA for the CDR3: TGTGCCAGCAGCTTAGGGGACTCAATCTACGAGCAGTACGTC. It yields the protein CASSLGDSIYEQYV.